The rows below give T cell receptor beta chains drawn from one sample of a study of T cells in Graves' hyperthyroidism and ophthalmopathy. TCRdb re-called the multiplex PCR reads through MiXCR, storing one row per CDR3 protein. The data show 350,000 or so distinct CDR3 sequences, roughly 23% seen once. The source material was blood. The receptor source for this set is a woman aged 45-65 years with Graves' hyperthyroidism. The CDR3 runs from the conserved cysteine through the conserved F or W. A D gene is named only where the DNA matches it firmly. Not every row has a clone size; where given, it reads once, few, many or a size class.

TRBV5-1,TRBJ1-2,TRBD1,few,CASSMTGTYGYTF,TGCGCCAGCAGCATGACAGGGACCTATGGCTACACCTTC
TRBV28,TRBJ1-2,-,many,CASSESGARYGYTF,TGTGCCAGCAGTGAGTCGGGAGCGAGGTATGGCTACACCTTC
TRBV19,TRBJ1-2,TRBD1,-,CASSPFLTGTGGGYTF,TGTGCCAGTAGTCCTTTCCTCACCGGGACAGGGGGCGGCTACACCTTC
TRBV3-1,TRBJ2-2,-,many,CASSQLETGELFF,TGTGCCAGCAGCCAACTAGAAACCGGGGAGCTGTTTTTT
TRBV9,TRBJ2-7,-,-,CASSVFGGPYEQYF,TGTGCCAGCAGCGTATTCGGAGGCCCCTACGAGCAGTACTTC
TRBV7-6,TRBJ2-1,TRBD2,many,CASSSGSGGYNEQFF,TGTGCCAGCAGCTCCGGTAGCGGGGGGTACAATGAGCAGTTCTTC
TRBV27,TRBJ1-1,-,many,CASSQGQMNTEAFF,TGTGCCAGCAGCCAGGGACAAATGAACACTGAAGCTTTCTTT
TRBV9,TRBJ2-5,-,many,CASSVGGGVKTQYF,TGTGCCAGCAGCGTAGGAGGCGGGGTAAAGACCCAGTACTTC
TRBV20-1,TRBJ1-5,-,-,CSAYRTGNQPQHF,TGCAGTGCTTATCGGACCGGAAATCAGCCCCAGCATTTT
TRBV6-5,TRBJ1-3,-,-,CASSYSLSGNTIYF,TGTGCCAGCAGTTACTCTCTCTCTGGAAACACCATATATTTT